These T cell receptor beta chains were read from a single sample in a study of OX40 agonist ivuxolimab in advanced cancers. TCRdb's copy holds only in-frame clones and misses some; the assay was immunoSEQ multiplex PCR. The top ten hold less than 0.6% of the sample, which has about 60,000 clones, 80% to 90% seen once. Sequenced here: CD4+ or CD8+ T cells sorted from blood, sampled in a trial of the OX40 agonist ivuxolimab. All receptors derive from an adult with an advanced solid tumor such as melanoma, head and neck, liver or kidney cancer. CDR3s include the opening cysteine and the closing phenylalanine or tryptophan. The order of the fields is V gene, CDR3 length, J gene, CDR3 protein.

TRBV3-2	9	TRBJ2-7	CAGSYEQYF
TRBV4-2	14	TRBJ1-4	CASSQGFSGEKLFF
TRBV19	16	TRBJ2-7	CASTLGARQKNYEQYF
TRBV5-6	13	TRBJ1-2	CASSPLHGNGYTF
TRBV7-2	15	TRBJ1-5	CASSLRTGESQPQHF
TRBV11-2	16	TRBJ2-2	CASSLDRRGQTGELFF
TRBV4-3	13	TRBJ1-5	CASSQDSVGPQHF
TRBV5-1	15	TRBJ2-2	CASSSGTQRTGELFF
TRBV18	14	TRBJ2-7	CASSPPSITYEQYF
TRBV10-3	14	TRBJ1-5	CAISDMGGGQPQHF